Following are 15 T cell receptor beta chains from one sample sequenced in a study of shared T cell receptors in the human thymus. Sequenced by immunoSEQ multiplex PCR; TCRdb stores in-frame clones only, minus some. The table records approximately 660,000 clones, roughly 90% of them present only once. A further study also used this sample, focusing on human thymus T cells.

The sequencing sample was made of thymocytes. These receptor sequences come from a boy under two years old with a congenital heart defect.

This CDR3 reads CASSSRDRATNTGELFF. DNA for the CDR3: TGTGCCAGCAGTAGCAGAGACAGGGCTACTAACACCGGGGAGCTGTTTTTT. J is TRBJ2-2 and V is TRBV28; 7 nucleotides align to TRBD1. The germline V gene has CDR1 MDHEN and CDR2 SYDVKM. The CDR3 has 17 amino acids. Losses at the gene ends were 5 bases for V and 2 bases for J; bases not matched to a gene: 11.

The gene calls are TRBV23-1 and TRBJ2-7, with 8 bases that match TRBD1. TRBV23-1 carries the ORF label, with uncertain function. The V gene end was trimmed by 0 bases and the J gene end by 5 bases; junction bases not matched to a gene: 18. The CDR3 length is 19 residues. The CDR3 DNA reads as TGCGCCAGCAGTCAATCTTGGACAGGGCTAACCCTACTGGGAGACGAGCAGTACTTC. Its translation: CASSQSWTGLTLLGDEQYF.

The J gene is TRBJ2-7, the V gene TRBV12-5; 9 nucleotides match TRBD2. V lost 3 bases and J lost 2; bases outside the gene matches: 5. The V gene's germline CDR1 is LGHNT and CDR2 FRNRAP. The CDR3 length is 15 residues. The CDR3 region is CASGLGLAGPYEQYF. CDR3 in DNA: TGTGCTAGTGGTTTAGGGCTAGCGGGACCCTACGAGCAGTACTTC.

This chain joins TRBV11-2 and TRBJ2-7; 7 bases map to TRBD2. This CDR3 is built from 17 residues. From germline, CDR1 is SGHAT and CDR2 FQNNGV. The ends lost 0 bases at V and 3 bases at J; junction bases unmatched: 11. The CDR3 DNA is TGTGCCAGCAGCTTAGATCTCCTAGCGGTTACCCTCTACGAGCAGTACTTC. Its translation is CASSLDLLAVTLYEQYF.

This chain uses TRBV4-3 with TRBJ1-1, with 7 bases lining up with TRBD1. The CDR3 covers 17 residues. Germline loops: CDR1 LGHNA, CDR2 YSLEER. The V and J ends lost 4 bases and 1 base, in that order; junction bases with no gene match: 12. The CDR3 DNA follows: TGCGCCAGCAGCCCGGACACAGGGGACCCAACGAACACTGAAGCTTTCTTT. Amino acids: CASSPDTGDPTNTEAFF.

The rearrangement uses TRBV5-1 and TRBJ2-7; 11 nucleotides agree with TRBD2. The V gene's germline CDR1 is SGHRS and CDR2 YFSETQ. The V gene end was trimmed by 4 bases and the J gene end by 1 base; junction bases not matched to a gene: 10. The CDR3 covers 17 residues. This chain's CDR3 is CASSPWLAGGLSYEQYF. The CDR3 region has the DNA TGCGCCAGCAGCCCGTGGCTAGCGGGAGGATTGTCCTACGAGCAGTACTTC.

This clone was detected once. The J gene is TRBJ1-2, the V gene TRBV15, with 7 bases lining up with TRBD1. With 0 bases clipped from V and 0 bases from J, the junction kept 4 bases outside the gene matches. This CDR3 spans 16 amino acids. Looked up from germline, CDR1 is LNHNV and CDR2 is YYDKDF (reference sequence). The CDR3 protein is CATSRDFGTANYGYTF. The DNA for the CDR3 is TGTGCCACCAGCAGAGACTTCGGGACAGCTAACTATGGCTACACCTTC.

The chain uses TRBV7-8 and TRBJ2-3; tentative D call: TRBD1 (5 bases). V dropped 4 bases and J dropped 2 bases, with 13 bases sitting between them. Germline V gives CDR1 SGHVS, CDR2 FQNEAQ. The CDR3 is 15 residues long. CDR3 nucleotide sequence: TGTGCCAGCAGCTCCACAAAGGACAACACAGATACGCAGTATTTT. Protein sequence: CASSSTKDNTDTQYF.

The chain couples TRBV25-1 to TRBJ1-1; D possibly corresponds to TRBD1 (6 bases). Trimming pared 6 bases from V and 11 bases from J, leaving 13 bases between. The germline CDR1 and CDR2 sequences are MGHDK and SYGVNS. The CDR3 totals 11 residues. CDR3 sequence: CASRHTGKAFF. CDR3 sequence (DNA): TGTGCCAGCAGACATACAGGGAAGGCTTTCTTT. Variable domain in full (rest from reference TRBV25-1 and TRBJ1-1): EADIYQTPRYLVIGTGKKITLECSQTMGHDKMYWYQQDPGMELHLIHYSYGVNSTEKGDLSSESTVSRIRTEHFPLTLESARPSHTSQYLCASRHTGKAFFGQGTRLTVV.

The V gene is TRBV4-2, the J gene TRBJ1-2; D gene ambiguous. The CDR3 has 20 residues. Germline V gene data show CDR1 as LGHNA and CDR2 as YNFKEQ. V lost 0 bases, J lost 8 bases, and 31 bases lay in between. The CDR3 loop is CASSQEESTQETALMRGYTF. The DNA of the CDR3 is TGTGCCAGCAGCCAAGAAGAATCCACCCAAGAGACGGCGCTAATGAGGGGCTACACCTTC.

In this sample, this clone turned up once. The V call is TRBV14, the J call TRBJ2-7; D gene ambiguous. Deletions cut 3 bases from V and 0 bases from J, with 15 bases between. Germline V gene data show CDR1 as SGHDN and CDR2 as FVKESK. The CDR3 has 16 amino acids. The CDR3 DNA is TGTGCCAGCAGCCAGATCGTGACTTTTAGCTCCTACGAGCAGTACTTC. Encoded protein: CASSQIVTFSSYEQYF.

The CDR3 DNA reads TGTGCCAGCAGCTTACGGGAGGGCCGCACAGATACGCAGTATTTT. Encoded protein: CASSLREGRTDTQYF. The rearrangement uses TRBV11-3 and TRBJ2-3; TRBD2 matches at 8 bases. In germline, CDR1 is SGHNT, CDR2 YENEEA. The V and J ends lost 2 bases and 1 base, in that order; junction bases with no gene match: 2. The CDR3 extends over 15 amino acids. Full variable domain (outside the CDR3, taken from reference TRBV11-3 and TRBJ2-3): EAGVVQSPRYKIIEKKQPVAFWCNPISGHNTLYWYLQNLGQGPELLIRYENEEAVDDSQLPKDRFSAERLKGVDSTLKIQPAELGDSAVYLCASSLREGRTDTQYFGPGTRLTVL.

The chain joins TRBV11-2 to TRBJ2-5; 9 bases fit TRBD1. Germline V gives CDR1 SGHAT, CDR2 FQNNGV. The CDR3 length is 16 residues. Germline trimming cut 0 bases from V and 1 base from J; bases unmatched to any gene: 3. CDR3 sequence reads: CASSLDPDRGQETQYF. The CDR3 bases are TGTGCCAGCAGCTTAGATCCGGACAGGGGCCAAGAGACCCAGTACTTC. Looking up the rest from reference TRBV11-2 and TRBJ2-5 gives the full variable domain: EAGVAQSPRYKIIEKRQSVAFWCNPISGHATLYWYQQILGQGPKLLIQFQNNGVVDDSQLPKDRFSAERLKGVDSTLKIQPAKLEDSAVYLCASSLDPDRGQETQYFGPGTRLLVL.

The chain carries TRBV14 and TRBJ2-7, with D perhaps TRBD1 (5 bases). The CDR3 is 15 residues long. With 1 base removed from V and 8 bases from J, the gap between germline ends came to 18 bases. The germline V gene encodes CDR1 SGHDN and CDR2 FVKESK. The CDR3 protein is CASSQGGLGRVKQYF. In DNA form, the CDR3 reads TGTGCCAGCAGCCAAGGTGGTTTGGGCAGGGTAAAGCAGTACTTC.

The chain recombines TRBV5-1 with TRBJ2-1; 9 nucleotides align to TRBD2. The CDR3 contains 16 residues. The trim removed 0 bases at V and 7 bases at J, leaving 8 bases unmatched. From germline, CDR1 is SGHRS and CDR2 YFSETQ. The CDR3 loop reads CASSLEKAGGRNEQFF. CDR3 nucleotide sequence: TGCGCCAGCAGCTTGGAAAAAGCGGGAGGTCGGAATGAGCAGTTCTTC.